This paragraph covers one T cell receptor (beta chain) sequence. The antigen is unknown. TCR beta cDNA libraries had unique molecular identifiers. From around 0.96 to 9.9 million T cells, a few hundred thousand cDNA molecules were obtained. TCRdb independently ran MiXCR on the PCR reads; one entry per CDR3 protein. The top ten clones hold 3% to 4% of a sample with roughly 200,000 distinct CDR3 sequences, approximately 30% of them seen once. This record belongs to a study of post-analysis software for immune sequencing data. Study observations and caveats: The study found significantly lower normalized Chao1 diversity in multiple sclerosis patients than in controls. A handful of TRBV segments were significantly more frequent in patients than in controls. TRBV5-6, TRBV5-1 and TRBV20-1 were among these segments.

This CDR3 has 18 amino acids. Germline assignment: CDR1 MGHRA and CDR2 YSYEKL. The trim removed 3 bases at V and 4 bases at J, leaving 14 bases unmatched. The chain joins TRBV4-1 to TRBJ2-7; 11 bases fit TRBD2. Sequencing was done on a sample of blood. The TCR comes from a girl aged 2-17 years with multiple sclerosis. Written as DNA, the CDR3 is TGCGCCAGCAGCCACCAAGCCTTGGGGACTAGCGGCCCATACGAGCAGTACTTC. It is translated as CASSHQALGTSGPYEQYF.